The present entry profiles one TCR beta chain with its context. This sample includes further DNA sequences coding for the same CDR3. Repertoires were generated with immunoSEQ multiplex PCR, while TCRdb's copy carries only in-frame clones and drops some. Of 20,000 to 25,000 clones listed, approximately 95% are singletons. The data stem from a study of T cell changes during pregnancy in multiple sclerosis. The receptor was derived from a female donor with multiple sclerosis, enrolled in a pregnancy study. Source: CD8+ T cells from peripheral blood mononuclear cells, taken in the third trimester of pregnancy.

This CDR3 reads CASSPPTESYGYTF. The CDR3 nucleotides read TGTGCCAGCTCACCACCGACAGAATCATATGGCTACACCTTC. The V and J genes are TRBV18 and TRBJ1-2; perhaps TRBD1 as D (5 bases). CDR1 is KGHSH and CDR2 is LQKENI in the germline V gene. The CDR3 loop spans 14 amino acids. V was trimmed by 0 bases and J by 5 bases, leaving 10 bases between them.